A selection of T cell receptor beta chains follows, all from one sample in a study of blood T cell repertoires in COVID-19. Assay: immunoSEQ multiplex PCR; the TCRdb copy retains only in-frame clones and omits some. The repertoire includes nearly 110,000 clones, less than 80% of them detected once, and roughly 6.2% sits in the top ten. Sequences were obtained from peripheral blood. The receptors were sampled from a man older than 75 with COVID-19, enrolled during active disease. Both conserved end residues are part of each CDR3. Fields, in order: V gene, clone size, D gene, J gene, CDR3 DNA, CDR3 protein. D genes are given only for firm matches. Only part of the rows carry a size: once, few, many, or a class if the clone is expanded.

v_call: TRBV19
clone_size: -
d_call: -
j_call: TRBJ2-5
cdr3_nt: TGTGCCAGTAGTGGAACGGGACAGGGACGCGGGAGGATCGAGACCCAGTACTTC
cdr3_aa: CASSGTGQGRGRIETQYF

v_call: TRBV7-9
clone_size: -
d_call: -
j_call: TRBJ2-3
cdr3_nt: TGTGCCAGCACCGGGGAGATAGGGACAGATACGCAGTATTTT
cdr3_aa: CASTGEIGTDTQYF

v_call: TRBV19
clone_size: -
d_call: -
j_call: TRBJ1-6
cdr3_nt: TGTGCCGCAAGGACGGAGCCTCGGGGGCCCCTCCACTTT
cdr3_aa: CAARTEPRGPLHF

v_call: TRBV18
clone_size: once
d_call: -
j_call: TRBJ2-1
cdr3_nt: TGTGCCAGCTCACCACTACAGGGGGGGAATGAGCAGTTCTTC
cdr3_aa: CASSPLQGGNEQFF

v_call: TRBV5-1
clone_size: -
d_call: -
j_call: TRBJ1-6
cdr3_nt: TGCGCCAGCAGAAGGGAGCAGAAGAATTCACCCCTCCACTTT
cdr3_aa: CASRREQKNSPLHF

v_call: TRBV6-2/TRBV6-3
clone_size: few
d_call: TRBD1
j_call: TRBJ1-5
cdr3_nt: TGTGCCAGCAGCAAAAGGACAGGGTTAAATCAGCCCCAGCATTTT
cdr3_aa: CASSKRTGLNQPQHF

v_call: TRBV27
clone_size: -
d_call: -
j_call: TRBJ1-6
cdr3_nt: TGTGCCAGCAGCTTGACAGCCACCAATTCACCCCTCCACTTT
cdr3_aa: CASSLTATNSPLHF

v_call: TRBV7-2
clone_size: -
d_call: TRBD2
j_call: TRBJ2-1
cdr3_nt: TGTGCCAGCAGCTCCGGGACTAGCGGACCTTCCGATGAGCAGTTCTTC
cdr3_aa: CASSSGTSGPSDEQFF

v_call: TRBV4-1
clone_size: -
d_call: -
j_call: TRBJ2-5
cdr3_nt: TGCGCCAGCAGCCAAGATCGTCAGGTGTTAGAGACCCAGTACTTC
cdr3_aa: CASSQDRQVLETQYF

v_call: TRBV3-1/TRBV3-2
clone_size: -
d_call: -
j_call: TRBJ2-3
cdr3_nt: TGTGCCAGCAGCCAAGTTGCGGGTTCGGCAGATACGCAGTATTTT
cdr3_aa: CASSQVAGSADTQYF

v_call: TRBV5-1
clone_size: -
d_call: TRBD2
j_call: TRBJ2-7
cdr3_nt: TGCGCCAGCAGCTTGGGGGTGGTAGCGGGAGCGTACGAGCAGTACTTC
cdr3_aa: CASSLGVVAGAYEQYF

v_call: TRBV5-4
clone_size: once
d_call: -
j_call: TRBJ2-3
cdr3_nt: TGTGCCAGCAGCTCCGGGGTAGGACCAGGTACGCAGTATTTT
cdr3_aa: CASSSGVGPGTQYF

v_call: TRBV6-5
clone_size: -
d_call: -
j_call: TRBJ1-1
cdr3_nt: TGTGCCAGCAGTTACTCGAGGCAGAGGAACACTGAAGCTTTCTTT
cdr3_aa: CASSYSRQRNTEAFF

v_call: TRBV5-8
clone_size: -
d_call: -
j_call: TRBJ2-2
cdr3_nt: TGTGCCAGCAGCTGGGGGCGAACCGGGGAGCTGTTTTTT
cdr3_aa: CASSWGRTGELFF

v_call: TRBV6-2/TRBV6-3
clone_size: -
d_call: TRBD2
j_call: TRBJ2-3
cdr3_nt: TGTGCCAGCAGTTACCCACTCCCGCGGGGGGACCGAGATACGCAGTATTTT
cdr3_aa: CASSYPLPRGDRDTQYF

v_call: TRBV2
clone_size: few
d_call: TRBD2
j_call: TRBJ2-7
cdr3_nt: TGTGCCAGCAGAGGACTAGCGGCTAACTCCTACGAGCAGTACTTC
cdr3_aa: CASRGLAANSYEQYF

v_call: TRBV28
clone_size: few
d_call: TRBD1
j_call: TRBJ1-6
cdr3_nt: TGTGCCAGCAGCCCCTACCCAGGGGGCAGTGGTAATTCACCCCTCCACTTT
cdr3_aa: CASSPYPGGSGNSPLHF

v_call: TRBV7-9
clone_size: -
d_call: -
j_call: TRBJ1-6
cdr3_nt: TGTGCCAGCAGCTTAGCGTTCGGGGGATCACCCCTCCACTTT
cdr3_aa: CASSLAFGGSPLHF

v_call: TRBV6-6
clone_size: -
d_call: TRBD2
j_call: TRBJ2-7
cdr3_nt: TGTGCCAGCCTAGCGGGATATCCGTACGAGCAGTACTTC
cdr3_aa: CASLAGYPYEQYF

v_call: TRBV9
clone_size: -
d_call: -
j_call: TRBJ1-2
cdr3_nt: TGTGCCAGCAGCGAGGGGGATGGCTATGGCTACACCTTC
cdr3_aa: CASSEGDGYGYTF

v_call: TRBV28
clone_size: -
d_call: TRBD1
j_call: TRBJ1-6
cdr3_nt: TGTGCCAGCAGGATAAGGGACAGGGGGCGGTTCGGTTCACCCCTCCACTTT
cdr3_aa: CASRIRDRGRFGSPLHF

v_call: TRBV7-9
clone_size: -
d_call: -
j_call: TRBJ2-1
cdr3_nt: TGTGCCAGCAGCTACCCAGGGGAGCAGTTCTTC
cdr3_aa: CASSYPGEQFF

v_call: TRBV5-4
clone_size: -
d_call: -
j_call: TRBJ1-1
cdr3_nt: TGTGCCAGCAGAATGGGGGGGCGATTGAACACTGAAGCTTTCTTT
cdr3_aa: CASRMGGRLNTEAFF

v_call: TRBV7-7
clone_size: -
d_call: -
j_call: TRBJ2-2
cdr3_nt: TGTGCTAGCAGCCACGACCCACAGGGCACCGGGGAGCTGTTTTTT
cdr3_aa: CASSHDPQGTGELFF

v_call: TRBV29-1
clone_size: few
d_call: TRBD2
j_call: TRBJ2-1
cdr3_nt: TGCAGCGTTGAAGATTGGTCTAGCGGGACCTCCTACAATGAGCAGTTCTTC
cdr3_aa: CSVEDWSSGTSYNEQFF

v_call: TRBV5-1
clone_size: -
d_call: TRBD2
j_call: TRBJ2-2
cdr3_nt: TGCGCCAGCAGCTTGGAGTCTAGCGGGACCGGGGAGCTGTTTTTT
cdr3_aa: CASSLESSGTGELFF

v_call: TRBV9
clone_size: -
d_call: -
j_call: TRBJ2-3
cdr3_nt: TGTGCCAGCAGCGTAGACGGCGGCTCCACAGATACGCAGTATTTT
cdr3_aa: CASSVDGGSTDTQYF

v_call: TRBV19
clone_size: few
d_call: -
j_call: TRBJ2-3
cdr3_nt: TGTGCCAGTAGCCTTATTAGCGGAGGCACAGATACGCAGTATTTT
cdr3_aa: CASSLISGGTDTQYF

v_call: TRBV24-1
clone_size: -
d_call: TRBD1
j_call: TRBJ2-7
cdr3_nt: TGTGCCACCAGCGGGACAGGGGGTTACGAGCAGTACTTC
cdr3_aa: CATSGTGGYEQYF

v_call: TRBV6-5
clone_size: -
d_call: -
j_call: TRBJ2-1
cdr3_nt: TGTGCCAGCAGCCGCTGGTCGAGCTCCTACAATGAGCAGTTCTTC
cdr3_aa: CASSRWSSSYNEQFF

v_call: TRBV5-1
clone_size: -
d_call: TRBD1
j_call: TRBJ1-1
cdr3_nt: TGCGCCAGCAGCCAGGGACAGGGATCCATGAACACTGAAGCTTTCTTT
cdr3_aa: CASSQGQGSMNTEAFF

v_call: TRBV29-1
clone_size: -
d_call: TRBD1
j_call: TRBJ1-2
cdr3_nt: TGCAGCGTTGGGGACAGGGAGGTCGGCTACACCTTC
cdr3_aa: CSVGDREVGYTF

v_call: TRBV28
clone_size: -
d_call: -
j_call: TRBJ1-2
cdr3_nt: TGTGCCAGCAGTGTTGGGGGCAGGGACGGCTACACCTTC
cdr3_aa: CASSVGGRDGYTF

v_call: TRBV9
clone_size: -
d_call: TRBD2
j_call: TRBJ2-2
cdr3_nt: TGTGCCAGCAGCGCGGGACTATTATCCGGGGAGCTGTTTTTT
cdr3_aa: CASSAGLLSGELFF

v_call: TRBV28
clone_size: -
d_call: TRBD1
j_call: TRBJ2-1
cdr3_nt: TGTGCCAGCAACCTCAGTCCTTCGAAGGGGGCGGTCGGGTGGAGCTCCTACAATGAGCAGTTCTTC
cdr3_aa: CASNLSPSKGAVGWSSYNEQFF

v_call: TRBV25-1
clone_size: -
d_call: TRBD1
j_call: TRBJ2-1
cdr3_nt: TGTGCCAGCAGTGATCGTGAGGGGGCGAGCTCCTACAATGAGCAGTTCTTC
cdr3_aa: CASSDREGASSYNEQFF

v_call: TRBV2
clone_size: -
d_call: -
j_call: TRBJ1-2
cdr3_nt: TGTGCCAGCAAGCGGGGGGACGGCAGGGCATATGGCTACACCTTC
cdr3_aa: CASKRGDGRAYGYTF

v_call: TRBV28
clone_size: few
d_call: TRBD1
j_call: TRBJ2-7
cdr3_nt: TGTGCCAGCAGTTTTCCGGGACAGGGGGGGAGCGAGCAGTACTTC
cdr3_aa: CASSFPGQGGSEQYF

v_call: TRBV4-1
clone_size: -
d_call: -
j_call: TRBJ2-1
cdr3_nt: TGCGCCAGCAGCCAGGGACTTAGATACTCCTACAATGAGCAGTTCTTC
cdr3_aa: CASSQGLRYSYNEQFF

v_call: TRBV19
clone_size: -
d_call: -
j_call: TRBJ1-4
cdr3_nt: TGTGCCAGTAGTTGGGCGGGAATGGGAAAACTGTTTTTT
cdr3_aa: CASSWAGMGKLFF

v_call: TRBV4-3
clone_size: -
d_call: -
j_call: TRBJ2-7
cdr3_nt: TGCGCCAGCAGCCAAGACTATGGGCCCTACGAGCAGTACTTC
cdr3_aa: CASSQDYGPYEQYF

v_call: TRBV27
clone_size: -
d_call: -
j_call: TRBJ2-7
cdr3_nt: TGTGCCAGCATTTCGCTTAGCTCCTACGAGCAGTACTTC
cdr3_aa: CASISLSSYEQYF

v_call: TRBV23-1
clone_size: -
d_call: TRBD1
j_call: TRBJ1-6
cdr3_nt: TGCGCCAGCAGGCGCACCCGGACAGGGGGCGGTTTAGATTCACCCCTCCACTTT
cdr3_aa: CASRRTRTGGGLDSPLHF

v_call: TRBV19
clone_size: -
d_call: -
j_call: TRBJ1-4
cdr3_nt: TGTGCCAGTAGCGGGAGCGGAAAACTGTTTTTT
cdr3_aa: CASSGSGKLFF

v_call: TRBV5-1
clone_size: -
d_call: -
j_call: TRBJ2-2
cdr3_nt: TGCGCCAGCAGCGCCACTAGAACGAACACCGGGGAGCTGTTTTTT
cdr3_aa: CASSATRTNTGELFF

v_call: TRBV11-2
clone_size: -
d_call: TRBD2
j_call: TRBJ2-4
cdr3_nt: TGTGCCAGCAGCTTAACCCAGCGGGAGGTTCAGTACTTC
cdr3_aa: CASSLTQREVQYF

v_call: TRBV24-1
clone_size: -
d_call: TRBD2
j_call: TRBJ2-3
cdr3_nt: TGTGCCACCAGTGAACCTCGGGGTAGCGGGGTCAGCACAGATACGCAGTATTTT
cdr3_aa: CATSEPRGSGVSTDTQYF

v_call: TRBV6-5
clone_size: -
d_call: TRBD1
j_call: TRBJ1-2
cdr3_nt: TGTGCCAGCAGTTACGAAGGGGGCATGGGCTACACCTTC
cdr3_aa: CASSYEGGMGYTF

v_call: TRBV27
clone_size: -
d_call: TRBD2
j_call: TRBJ2-3
cdr3_nt: TGTGCCAGCACCTTCCCAATCGGACTAGAGAAAAAACTTATCTTCACAGATACGCAGTATTTT
cdr3_aa: CASTFPIGLEKKLIFTDTQYF

v_call: TRBV4-3
clone_size: -
d_call: -
j_call: TRBJ1-1
cdr3_nt: TGCGCCAGCAGCCAGTTGGGGGGTGGGTATACTGAAGCTTTCTTT
cdr3_aa: CASSQLGGGYTEAFF

v_call: TRBV7-2
clone_size: few
d_call: -
j_call: TRBJ2-4
cdr3_nt: TGTGCCAGTATGCGCCAGACAGGACTAGCCAAAAACATTCAGTACTTC
cdr3_aa: CASMRQTGLAKNIQYF

v_call: TRBV6-5
clone_size: -
d_call: TRBD1
j_call: TRBJ1-1
cdr3_nt: TGTGCCAGCAGTCAGACAGGGGAGGACACTGAAGCTTTCTTT
cdr3_aa: CASSQTGEDTEAFF

v_call: TRBV29-1
clone_size: -
d_call: TRBD2
j_call: TRBJ2-1
cdr3_nt: TGCAGCGTTGAAGGGCCGGGGAGCGGGAGGAACAATGAGCAGTTCTTC
cdr3_aa: CSVEGPGSGRNNEQFF

v_call: TRBV20-1
clone_size: many
d_call: -
j_call: TRBJ1-5
cdr3_nt: TGCAGTGCTAGCGGGGGAGCCCAGCATTTT
cdr3_aa: CSASGGAQHF

v_call: TRBV30
clone_size: -
d_call: -
j_call: TRBJ2-2
cdr3_nt: TGTGCCTGGAGTGTACTTGACTTCACAAGCCCCGGGGAGCTGTTTTTT
cdr3_aa: CAWSVLDFTSPGELFF

v_call: TRBV11-2
clone_size: -
d_call: TRBD2
j_call: TRBJ2-7
cdr3_nt: TGTGCCAGCAGCCCCGATGGACTAGCCCGCTACGAGCAGTACTTC
cdr3_aa: CASSPDGLARYEQYF

v_call: TRBV28
clone_size: few
d_call: TRBD2
j_call: TRBJ2-1
cdr3_nt: TGTGCCAGCAGTGCCTCTAGCGGGAGGGCCTACAATGAGCAGTTCTTC
cdr3_aa: CASSASSGRAYNEQFF